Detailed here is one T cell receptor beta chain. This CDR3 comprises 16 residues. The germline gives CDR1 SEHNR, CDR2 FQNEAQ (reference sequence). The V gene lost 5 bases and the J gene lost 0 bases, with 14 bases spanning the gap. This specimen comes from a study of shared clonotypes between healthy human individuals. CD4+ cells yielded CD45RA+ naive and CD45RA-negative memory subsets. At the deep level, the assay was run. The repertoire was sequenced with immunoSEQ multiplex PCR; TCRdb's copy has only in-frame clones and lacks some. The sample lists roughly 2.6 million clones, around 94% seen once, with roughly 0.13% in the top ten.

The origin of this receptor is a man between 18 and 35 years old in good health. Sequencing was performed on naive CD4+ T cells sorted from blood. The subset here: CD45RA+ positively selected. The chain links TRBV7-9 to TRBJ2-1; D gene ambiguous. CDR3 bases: TGTGCCAGCAGCCTTTTGGTTTTGGGCTCCTACAATGAGCAGTTCTTC. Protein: CASSLLVLGSYNEQFF. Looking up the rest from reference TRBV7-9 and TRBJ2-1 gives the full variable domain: DTGVSQNPRHKITKRGQNVTFRCDPISEHNRLYWYRQTLGQGPEFLTYFQNEAQLEKSRLLSDRFSAERPKGSFSTLEIQRTEQGDSAMYLCASSLLVLGSYNEQFFGPGTRLTVL.